The entry below gives a single T cell receptor beta chain sequence along with its context. Its antigen specificity is not known. Base qualities are not recorded, but no much larger clone differs from it by a single base. The record originates from a study of shared clonotypes between healthy human individuals (TCRdb year 2020). About the full investigation: A few men and two women, aged 18 to 49 years, made up the cohort. For each donor, CD4 naive and CD4 memory were each given three plates, CD8 naive was given two plates, and CD8 memory was given one plate. To estimate repertoire size and how much clonotypes are shared between individuals, the study performed deep sequencing of blood TCR repertoires from about five healthy adults. To increase sequencing depth and limit assay-specific biases, TCR repertoire library preparation and sequencing were carried out by different laboratories using diverse techniques. Each donor's leukapheresis produced roughly between roughly 0.94 and 9.5 billion PBMCs. The paper as a whole reports these results and caveats: Because the study included a small number of donors, the genetic and exposure-history diversity represented was limited. Sampling was restricted to blood, and TCR repertoires in tissue are likely to differ from TCR repertoires in blood. Higher generation probabilities were observed for clonotypes shared by all four sorted-subset donors than for non-shared clonotypes. Across four donors, approximately 5% of naive CD4, approximately 3.5% of naive CD8, about 2.3% of memory CD4, and under 0.45% of memory CD8 clonotypes were shared. Based on pairwise subsampling, the degree of clonotype sharing among donors was expected to be affected by sequencing depth. Even with the large sequencing depth, rarefaction of the sorted-subset datasets indicated that sequencing was incomplete. Naive subsets generally had larger estimated clonotype richness than memory subsets.

TCR CDR3 regions were amplified from genomic DNA by multiplex PCR using the deep immunoSEQ assay. Genomic DNA extracted from each cell subset was distributed evenly over all wells of several immunoSEQ 96-well plates, and each plate served as one replicate. For sorted subsets, approximately 200 ng of genomic DNA, equivalent to some 30,000 T cell genomes, went into each replicate PCR. The purified libraries were quantified using a Qubit 3.0 fluorometer, sized with a Bioanalyzer 2100, and then quantified again using the KAPA Library Quantification kit. Each immunoSEQ 96-well plate was sequenced on its own single-read 150-cycle Illumina NextSeq 550 flow cell. On the authors' methods: Because the immunoSEQ output held only junctional sequences and lacked quality scores, the filtering could not match the filtering applied to full-length reads. Sequences were annotated with PyIR, a Python wrapper for IgBLAST v1.9, using IMGT germline references to assign V/J genes and CDR3. Any read was removed if the V/J assignment was weak (E-value above 1e-6), the CDR3 was missing, or the read contained stop codons, out-of-frame junctions, or ambiguous translated residues. A V3J clonotype was defined by an identical inferred V gene, J gene, and CDR3 amino acid sequence. The percentage overlap between two repertoires was calculated by dividing the number of shared unique clonotypes by the size of the smaller repertoire. RTK rarefaction, the Chao1 estimator, and Recon v2.1 estimates of unobserved clonotypes were used to assess repertoire richness. Generation probabilities were computed with OLGA for all TCRbeta clonotypes obtained by the gDNA method from several donors. Imported from immuneACCESS, the table was reduced by TCRdb to in-frame sequences with V and J called. These copies leave out some clones; in studies compared against another copy, an unresolved V gene accounts for under half, and the cause of the remainder is not known. The V and J calls and the clone size are those of that table, but D and trimming were determined from the DNA. The sample data list roughly 2.6 million clones, and approximately 94% of these were observed just once. The leading ten clones occupy over 0.12% of the sample.

The germline ends are 13 bases apart after V is trimmed by 7 bases and J by 0 bases. The CDR3 runs 15 residues from the cysteine to the phenylalanine. CDR3 DNA only is kept here, 45 bases in frame from base 1. Per the germline V gene, SNHLY is the CDR1 and FYNNEI is the CDR2. The donors were healthy, HIV-negative adults who had no recently reported acute infections or vaccinations. All donors were Caucasian adults living in Nashville, Tennessee, USA. CD4+ T cells were enriched by magnetic negative selection, after which naive cells were positively selected on CD45RA and the negative fraction was taken as the memory subset. Blood was obtained by leukapheresis, after which PBMCs were separated by Ficoll-Histopaque density gradient centrifugation and cryopreserved in liquid nitrogen vapor phase. Analytical flow cytometry was used to check the purity and quantity of every magnetically sorted T cell population. Each sorted fraction had its genomic DNA isolated and then quantified by UV absorbance on a Nanodrop 2000c.

The sample consisted of naive CD4+ T cells sorted from blood. Reading the label with the study, this specimen's cell subset or site is: CD45RA+ positively selected. The origin of this receptor is a man aged 18 to 30 in good health. The chain couples TRBV2 to TRBJ1-5, with the D gene too uncertain to name. The nucleotides read TGTGCCAGCACGTACCAAGGGTATAGCAATCAGCCCCAGCATTTT. It translates as CASTYQGYSNQPQHF. Reference TRBV2 and TRBJ1-5 proteins supply the regions before and after the CDR3; the full variable domain is: EPEVTQTPSHQVTQMGQEVILRCVPISNHLYFYWYRQILGQKVEFLVSFYNNEISEKSEIFDDQFSVERPDGSNFTLKIRSTKLEDSAMYFCASTYQGYSNQPQHFGDGTRLSIL.